One and the same sample provided the 30 T cell receptor beta chains below, sequenced in a study of neoadjuvant anti-PD-1 for oral cavity cancer. Using immunoSEQ multiplex PCR, the repertoire was profiled, and TCRdb retains in-frame clones only, with some absent. The repertoire holds more than 15,000 clones, with 72% as singletons. The source was PBMCs, collected before nivolumab (anti-PD-1) treatment. Source of these receptors: a person aged 35 to 85 with oral cavity squamous cell carcinoma.

The table lists this clone with a count of one. V usage is TRBV5-1 and J usage is TRBJ2-5; 8 bases line up with TRBD1. This CDR3 has 14 residues. The germline CDR1 and CDR2 sequences are SGHRS and YFSETQ. The J segment lost 4 bases and the V segment lost 3 bases, leaving 5 bases of the junction unmatched. CDR3 bases: TGCGCCAGCAGCTGGGACAGGAGGGGAGAGACCCAGTACTTC. The encoded protein is CASSWDRRGETQYF.

The V call is TRBV2, the J call TRBJ2-1; weak D call: TRBD1 (6 bases). Between the trimmed V and J ends, which lost 6 bases and 4 bases, there was a span of 16 bases. This CDR3 contains 15 residues. Germline lookup yields CDR1 SNHLY and CDR2 FYNNEI. As DNA, the CDR3 is TGTGCCAGCAGGAGCCTAAGGGGGAAATACAATGAGCAGTTCTTC. The encoded protein is CASRSLRGKYNEQFF.

The rearrangement uses TRBV28 and TRBJ1-5; the D is unclear. The V gene's germline CDR1 is MDHEN and CDR2 SYDVKM. The V end lost 2 bases, the J end lost 7 bases, and 12 bases lay between the germline ends. The CDR3 runs 14 residues. CDR3 region: CASSLPARGQPQHF. The CDR3 nucleotides read TGTGCCAGCAGTTTACCGGCCCGTGGACAGCCCCAGCATTTT. The variable domain in full, with the rest retrieved from reference TRBV28 and TRBJ1-5, is DVKVTQSSRYLVKRTGEKVFLECVQDMDHENMFWYRQDPGLGLRLIYFSYDVKMKEKGDIPEGYSVSREKKERFSLILESASTNQTSMYLCASSLPARGQPQHFGDGTRLSIL.

The chain employs TRBV11-2 and TRBJ2-1; D not resolved. Germline CDR1 reads SGHAT; CDR2 reads FQNNGV. This CDR3 spans 13 amino acids. V gave up 0 bases and J gave up 7 bases, with 7 bases separating them. For the CDR3, the DNA is TGTGCCAGCAGCTTAGATGCCCTAAATGAGCAGTTCTTC. As protein: CASSLDALNEQFF.

This clone was seen more than once but under ten times. The chain combines TRBV4-1 with TRBJ2-4; 7 bases agree with TRBD1. Germline V gene data show CDR1 as MGHRA and CDR2 as YSYEKL. This CDR3 region has 14 residues. With V trimmed by 4 bases and J by 5 bases, 5 bases remained unmatched. The CDR3 nucleotides read TGCGCCAGCAGCCCCCGGGACAGAGAAAACATTCAGTACTTC. Translating it yields CASSPRDRENIQYF.

The chain joins TRBV19 to TRBJ2-5, with D perhaps TRBD1 (5 bases). Trimming left V 4 bases short and J 5 bases short, with 11 bases between. Germline V gives CDR1 LNHDA, CDR2 SQIVND (reference sequence). CDR3 length equals 13 residues. CDR3 in DNA: TGTGCCAGTAGTAAGGGGCTCAGGGAGACCCAGTACTTC. It specifies CASSKGLRETQYF.

As to this clone: The junction departs from the called germline gene at one end, perhaps through a read error. J is TRBJ2-2 and V is TRBV7-7; 10 nucleotides match TRBD2. The germline CDR1 and CDR2 sequences are SSHAT and FNYEAQ (reference sequence). The CDR3 is 14 residues long. CDR3 DNA: TGTGCTAGCAGCCTAGCGGGGGACACCGGGGAGCTGTTTTTT. Translation gives CASSLAGDTGELFF.

V is TRBV27 and J is TRBJ2-7; D perhaps matches TRBD2 (6 bases). The germline gives CDR1 MNHEY, CDR2 SMNVEV (reference sequence). V lost 4 bases and J lost 7, with 14 bases in between. The CDR3 contains 13 residues. The CDR3 DNA follows: TGTGCCAGCAGTTACGCGGGGTGGGGGGAGCAGTACTTC. Protein: CASSYAGWGEQYF.

The chain is built from TRBV21-1 and TRBJ1-1. TRBV21-1 is a pseudogene locus. This CDR3 comprises 14 residues. The CDR3 nucleotides are TGTGCCAGCAGCAAAGTGGAGTTGAACACTGAAGCTTTCTTT. It specifies CASSKVELNTEAFF.

The chain carries TRBV11-2 and TRBJ2-2, with TRBD1 as a possible D gene (6 bases). The CDR3 totals 16 residues. The V end lost 4 bases, the J end lost 5 bases, and 17 bases lay between the germline ends. CDR1 is SGHAT, CDR2 FQNNGV, per germline. The CDR3 loop reads CASSSTQGRGTGELFF. The CDR3 nucleotides read TGTGCCAGCAGCTCCACCCAGGGGAGAGGAACCGGGGAGCTGTTTTTT.

This clone was recorded a few times. V usage is TRBV6-5 and J usage is TRBJ2-2; D remains unclear. The CDR3 runs to 14 residues. Germline-derived CDR1 and CDR2 are MNHEY and SVGAGI. V was trimmed by 2 bases and J by 1 base, leaving 5 bases between them. CDR3 DNA: TGTGCCAGCAGTTACGGGAAGAACACCGGGGAGCTGTTTTTT. As protein: CASSYGKNTGELFF.

This clone occurred a few times. V usage is TRBV18 and J usage is TRBJ2-7; D gene unclear. Trimming stripped 6 bases from V and 6 bases from J, with 18 bases between. Germline assignment: CDR1 KGHSH and CDR2 LQKENI. The CDR3 extends over 14 amino acids. CDR3 in amino acids: CASSSEPPPGEQYF. CDR3 DNA: TGTGCCAGCTCCTCGGAGCCGCCGCCTGGCGAGCAGTACTTC.

This chain joins TRBV5-1 and TRBJ1-1; TRBD1 matches at 10 bases. This CDR3 is built from 16 residues. Germline values: CDR1 SGHRS, CDR2 YFSETQ. Trimming took 5 bases from V and 2 from J; bases not matched to a gene: 9. The CDR3 DNA reads TGCGCCAGCAGGAAGGGACAGGGGTTACTAAACACTGAAGCTTTCTTT. Amino acid sequence: CASRKGQGLLNTEAFF.

CDR3 region: CASRTGGINTEAFF. The CDR3, as DNA: TGTGCCAGTAGGACAGGGGGCATAAACACTGAAGCTTTCTTT. The chain employs TRBV19 and TRBJ1-1; TRBD1 matches 10 bases. J gave up 2 bases and V 6 bases, and 3 bases lay outside the gene matches. Germline CDR1 and CDR2: LNHDA and SQIVND (reference sequence). The CDR3 length is 14 residues.

The gene calls are TRBV20-1 and TRBJ2-7; 9 bases fit TRBD1. J was trimmed by 5 bases and V by 7 bases; bases with no gene match: 3. This CDR3 is built from 11 residues. Germline assignment: CDR1 DFQATT and CDR2 SNEGSKA (reference sequence). CDR3 sequence (DNA): TGCAGTGGTGGGACAGGGAACGAGCAGTACTTC. Its translation: CSGGTGNEQYF.

V usage is TRBV7-3 and J usage is TRBJ2-5, with 7 positions matching TRBD2. Germline V gene sequence: CDR1 SGHTA, CDR2 FQGTGA. The CDR3 length is 19 residues. The trim removed 1 base at V and 3 bases at J, leaving 17 bases unmatched. CDR3 nucleotides: TGTGCCAGCAGCTTAAAAAGGCTCGGTTCGGCGGGAGAGGAAGAGACCCAGTACTTC. Protein sequence: CASSLKRLGSAGEEETQYF.

V gene TRBV6-4 combines with J gene TRBJ2-2; D not resolved. Trimming cost V 4 bases and J 1 base, with 7 bases left between them. Germline V gives CDR1 MRHNA, CDR2 SNTAGT. The CDR3 runs 14 residues. CDR3 coding DNA: TGTGCCAGCAGTGCGCAAGAGAACACCGGGGAGCTGTTTTTT. It codes for CASSAQENTGELFF.

This chain joins TRBV13 and TRBJ1-3; the D gene is possibly TRBD1 (6 bases). This CDR3 is 18 amino acids long. Germline V gene lookup returns CDR1 PRHDT and CDR2 FYEKMQ (reference sequence). Trimming shortened V by 2 bases and J by 0 bases, and 17 bases separated the two germline ends. The CDR3 DNA sequence: TGTGCCAGCAGCTTATCGTTTCGCAGGGGCCCCTCTGGAAACACCATATATTTT. Its translation: CASSLSFRRGPSGNTIYF.

The chain employs TRBV2 and TRBJ2-1; 8 positions match TRBD2. The germline V gene has CDR1 SNHLY and CDR2 FYNNEI. V lost 9 bases, J lost 7 bases, and 14 bases stayed unmatched. The CDR3 loop spans 15 amino acids. The CDR3 here is CASTALSGRRNEQFF. DNA of the CDR3: TGTGCCAGTACCGCACTAAGCGGGAGACGTAATGAGCAGTTCTTC.

Here the CDR3 reads CATSRADGLREDTQYF. The CDR3 DNA reads TGTGCCACCAGCAGAGCAGATGGACTCCGAGAGGATACGCAGTATTTT. The chain is built from TRBV15 and TRBJ2-3; D possibly corresponds to TRBD2 (5 bases). CDR1 and CDR2 (germline): LNHNV, YYDKDF (reference sequence). The CDR3 runs 16 residues. V was pared by 1 base and J by 6 bases, with 17 bases between.

The chain has TRBV7-3 and TRBJ2-7; D uncertain. Trimming removed 7 bases from V and 10 bases from J, with 5 bases in between. The germline V gene encodes CDR1 SGHTA and CDR2 FQGTGA. The CDR3 is 8 amino acids. The DNA for the CDR3 is TGTGCCAGCATCTCCCAGTACTTC. Protein product: CASISQYF.

V and J are TRBV6-6 and TRBJ2-2; D perhaps matches TRBD1 (5 bases). The germline V and J ends were trimmed by 4 bases and 4 bases, with 7 bases remaining between them. CDR3 length equals 13 residues. Germline CDR1 and CDR2: MNHNY and SVGAGI (reference sequence). CDR3 residues: CASSSDSTGELFF. The CDR3 DNA follows: TGTGCCAGCAGTTCAGACAGCACCGGGGAGCTGTTTTTT.

The gene calls are TRBV4-1 and TRBJ2-2; either TRBD1 or TRBD2 may fit D (5 bases each). V lost 1 base and J lost 3, with 12 bases in between. The CDR3 loop spans 16 amino acids. Germline CDR1 MGHRA, CDR2 YSYEKL. CDR3 loop: CASSQGPGRYTGELFF. Written as DNA, the CDR3 is TGCGCCAGCAGCCAAGGACCGGGGCGGTACACCGGGGAGCTGTTTTTT.

This chain links TRBV27 with TRBJ1-1; D is unclear. V lost 1 base and J 4 bases, leaving 7 bases between the germline ends. The germline V gene has CDR1 MNHEY and CDR2 SMNVEV (reference sequence). CDR3 length: 13 residues. The CDR3 region is CASSLWGSTEAFF. CDR3 nucleotides: TGTGCCAGCAGTTTATGGGGTAGCACTGAAGCTTTCTTT.

The table lists this clone with a count of one. The chain links TRBV28 to TRBJ2-6; D unclear. CDR1 and CDR2 from the germline V gene are MDHEN and SYDVKM. V was pared by 5 bases and J by 2 bases, with 10 bases between. CDR3 length equals 15 residues. The CDR3 region has the DNA TGTGCCAGCAGTACCAAGGTGGCTGGGGCCAACGTCCTGACTTTC. It codes for CASSTKVAGANVLTF.

This chain uses TRBV27 with TRBJ1-1; D is undetermined. The germline V gene has CDR1 MNHEY and CDR2 SMNVEV (reference sequence). The CDR3 is 13 residues long. V lost 5 bases to trimming and J lost 0 bases, with 7 bases between them. The CDR3 nucleotides read TGTGCCAGCAGTCCTTGGGTGAACACTGAAGCTTTCTTT. This encodes CASSPWVNTEAFF.

The chain recombines TRBV5-4 with TRBJ2-5; D is unresolved. The ends were cut back, 1 base at V and 5 bases at J, with 15 bases in the middle. The CDR3 extends over 15 amino acids. The V gene's germline CDR1 is SGHNT and CDR2 YYREEE (reference sequence). The chain's CDR3 is CASSLQYSSPETQYF. The CDR3, as DNA: TGTGCCAGCAGCTTGCAGTACTCTAGTCCGGAGACCCAGTACTTC.

This chain uses TRBV11-2 with TRBJ1-5; a possible D gene is TRBD1 (6 bases). Trimming took off 1 base at V and 6 bases at J, with 7 bases between the two ends. Germline CDR1 SGHAT, CDR2 FQNNGV. CDR3 length: 13 residues. CDR3 residues: CASSLGGGQPQHF. CDR3 nucleotide sequence: TGTGCCAGCAGCTTAGGAGGGGGTCAGCCCCAGCATTTT.

The V call is TRBV11-2, the J call TRBJ2-2, with D unclear. Trimming removed 2 bases at V and 8 bases at J, with 9 bases between. The CDR3 totals 13 residues. Germline assignment: CDR1 SGHAT and CDR2 FQNNGV. The DNA for the CDR3 is TGTGCCAGCAGCTTATCTAGGGAAGGGGAGCTGTTTTTT. Protein product: CASSLSREGELFF.

This clone has a single count. The rearrangement joins TRBV5-1 to TRBJ2-1; 9 nucleotides agree with TRBD2. The CDR3 length is 15 residues. V shed 2 bases and J 3 bases; nucleotides not matched to a gene: 3. Germline loops: CDR1 SGHRS, CDR2 YFSETQ. The CDR3 loop reads CASSFRLADYNEQFF. The CDR3 DNA reads as TGCGCCAGCAGCTTTCGACTAGCGGACTACAATGAGCAGTTCTTC.